This TCR beta chain emerged from a study of cytomegalovirus exposure and HLA in healthy donors (dated by TCRdb to about 2017). With respect to the entire study: An earlier analysis of some 600 of the donors reported approximately 280 Gb of sequence data and about 120 million unique TCR beta sequences obtained from around 170 million T cells. To decide whether each TCR beta V gene segment behaved as functional or pseudogenic, an earlier analysis of nearly 600 of the donors relied on high-throughput TCR beta sequencing. Several DR-DQ haplotypes were treated as single units for association and clustering because of strong linkage in the cohort. On average, around 200,000 unique TCR beta nucleotide sequences were sequenced per donor among more than 350 genotyped donors of the cohort, with around 19% of those sequences being non-productive. Donor age, sex, ethnicity and CMV serostatus were collected together with the repertoire data. Approximately 310 gigabases of sequencing data and tens of millions of unique TCR sequences were included in an early release covering 500 to 750 HLA-typed donors. The study used immunosequencing to profile the T cell repertoires of several hundred subjects and linked those repertoires to cytomegalovirus serostatus. The aim of the study was to test whether cataloging public T cell receptors could identify signatures of past pathogen exposure. The study combined high-throughput TCR immunosequencing, statistical association of individual TCRs with disease status, and machine learning to predict cytomegalovirus infection status. In a later genetic analysis, genome-wide SNP genotypes for about three fifths of the 666 donors were used, and that subset was treated as a discovery cohort. Of the roughly 400 genotyped donors, 75% to 85% were placed in the genetic ancestry cluster associated with self-reported Caucasian donors. Typing coverage varied by locus: about 629-640 donors for A, B, C, DRB1 and DQB1; more than 500 for DQA1; 600 to 610 for DPA1; 450 to 480 for DPB1. Rather than using new phenotypic data, the later analysis identified candidate immune exposures from TCR beta sequences and from how often those sequences occurred across donors. All discovery cohort repertoires had been generated using a single sequencing platform. A later analysis re-examined previously published TCR beta repertoires from around 670 donors and added high-resolution HLA genotyping to investigate patterns of TCR occurrence. A separate validation cohort of over 95 different subjects was used in addition to the roughly 620-subject first cohort. Both class I and class II loci were covered by HLA typing, at four-digit resolution. Study-level results and caveats: At a false discovery rate of 0.05, a later analysis linked 15,000 to 20,000 TCR beta sequences to specific HLA alleles. A later analysis found that TCR association rates varied across HLA loci, with DRB1 alleles showing the most associated TCRs and HLA-C alleles the fewest. The cohort was sequenced for TCR beta chains only, and without alpha or paired-chain data the features that could be detected were limited. A later genetic analysis associated a missense DCLRE1C variant with V-gene and J-gene trimming of TCR beta chains, and an independent cohort replicated the association. CMV serostatus was the only immune exposure information available for the cohort. The authors suggested that the approach could potentially be generalized to other disease states and immunological phenotypes. In a later analysis, HLA-associated TCR beta chains showed more clonal expansion and lower generation probabilities than non-associated chains that were equally common. A further reported finding was that TCR beta sequences accurately predicted the HLA-A and HLA-B alleles for most subjects in the first cohort. A later analysis found that most CMV-associated TCR beta chains appeared HLA-restricted, with HLA associations seemingly driven largely by CMV exposure. A total of fewer than 200 TCR beta chains were listed by the study as associated with cytomegalovirus. Because HLA typing was missing for some donors at each locus, association tests included only the typed subset. When HLA alleles, especially DR and DQ, strongly co-occurred, attributing TCR associations to individual alleles was difficult. A cluster of highly shared sequence variants was judged likely to represent a technical artifact of the sequencing pipeline. According to a later analysis, parvovirus B19, influenza, CMV and Epstein-Barr virus appeared linked to several top co-occurrence clusters. The classifier was reported to diagnose cytomegalovirus status with high specificity and sensitivity in both the original cohort and the validation cohort. Some IMGT-functional V segments, including TRBV6-2 and TRBV6-3, could not be distinguished by the 87-base-pair reads and were therefore excluded. Broadly in line with IMGT annotations, most TCR beta V segments showed up in productive rearrangements about 87% or about 30% of the time in an earlier analysis of 450 to 750 of the donors. The presence/absence analyses assumed that sequencing depth was roughly uniform across donors, and that assumption may not be true. In vitro tests confirmed that a few of the cytomegalovirus-associated TCR beta chains recognize cytomegalovirus antigens. Because counts were too low, 15 to 20 rarely observed V segments, including chromosome 9 orphons, were excluded from the earlier analysis of 587 of the donors. Correlated functional status among segregating V segments might be attributable to linkage disequilibrium, but an unknown experimental factor could not be ruled out. Most TCR sequences were seen in very few donors, while some public TCRs were found in many individuals. A later genetic analysis reported fewer N-insertions in productive TCRs among donors in an Asian-associated ancestry cluster than the approximately 670-donor mean.

A word on this clone: The antigen this receptor binds is unknown. No base quality values were provided; no much bigger clone lies one nucleotide off.

The method behind the library was the immunoSEQ multiplex PCR assay. For the multiplex PCR, a mixture combining 60 forward primers for TCR Vbeta segments and 13 reverse primers for TCR Jbeta segments was used. A multiplex PCR assay on genomic DNA amplified the CDR3 region of rearranged TCR beta genes. The Illumina HiSeq System was used to sequence the amplified TCR beta libraries as 87-base-pair reads. Regarding the original processing steps: A later analysis tallied around 87 million unique TCR beta chains across the roughly 610 repertoires, and around 9.9 million of those chains were shared by two or more donors. Raw reads were error-corrected and collapsed into unique sequences by a nearest-neighbor algorithm in which closely related sequences were merged to remove PCR and sequencing errors. Alignment of CDR3 sequences to IMGT reference sequences was used to assign V, D and J gene segments. Each retained sequence needed at least a six-nucleotide match to both a V gene segment and a J gene segment. Rearrangements were called productive when the CDR3 lacked stop codons and stayed in frame with V and J; all others were non-productive. CDR3 was defined by IMGT convention, running from the second conserved V-encoded cysteine to the conserved J-encoded phenylalanine. The earlier analysis of about 560 of the donors excluded any sequence lacking an unambiguous match to a single V gene segment. In an earlier analysis of some 590 of the donors, a V segment was called functional when productive rearrangements were above 56.7%, and segregating when the standard deviation between donors exceeded 5%. A statistical classification framework was developed to diagnose cytomegalovirus status using the catalog of TCR beta chain sequences. V and J gene assignment, in a later analysis, came from comparing TCR nucleotide sequences with IMGT/GENE-DB human TR gene sequences. Using the TCRdist pipeline, a later analysis assigned CDR3 sequences along with most-parsimonious VDJ recombination scenarios. A later analysis defined each TCR beta chain by its CDR3 amino acid sequence plus V-gene family, and excluded reads lacking a unique V-gene family. To address suspected cross-contamination and a sequencing artifact, a later analysis removed 450 to 700 highly shared, low-generation-probability nucleotide sequences. In a later analysis, a clonal expansion index for each public chain was calculated from normalized within-repertoire ranks of inferred template counts. In a later analysis, generation probabilities were computed using a VDJ recombination model fitted to out-of-frame rearrangements, and the results were checked against IGoR. A later analysis scored TCR-TCR, TCR-HLA and TCR-CMV co-occurrence with hypergeometric tests, applying a repertoire-size bias correction to TCR pairs. A later analysis estimated false discovery rates by permuting HLA or CMV assignments 20 times. In a later analysis, co-occurring TCRs were grouped using DBSCAN, with TCRdist sequence similarity added in when clustering inside HLA-allele-positive subsets. Repertoires with fewer than 30,000 or more than 120,000 public chains, plus five repertoires with anomalous nucleotide sharing, were excluded from co-occurrence clustering. TCRdb took this table from immuneACCESS and kept in-frame rearrangements with V and J called. Such tables lack part of the clones; where checked against another copy, unresolved V genes explain under half of the gap, and the rest is unexplained. The D gene and trimming were derived from the DNA, and the V and J assignments and clone size from that table. The sample table contains 130,000 to 150,000 clones; only one count was recorded for about 75% of them. Of the sample, 3.9% is held by the ten largest clones.

Trimming takes 7 bases from V and 9 bases from J, and the germline ends sit 16 bases apart. CDR1 and CDR2 (LGHNT, FRNRAP) derive from the germline V gene. The CDR3 goes from the cysteine to the phenylalanine over 13 residues. Only the CDR3 portion is preserved as DNA: 39 bases, with reading frame beginning at the first base. In total, approximately 610 healthy bone marrow donors made up the cohort. At the time of sampling, every cohort member was nominally healthy, though immune exposures that went unrecorded were likely present. The donor was CMV seronegative and belonged to the group of 352 seronegative cohort members. A peripheral blood sample was provided by each donor, and peripheral blood mononuclear cells were used for TCR beta sequencing. Genomic DNA was extracted from the blood cell samples with the Qiagen DNeasy Blood Extraction Kit.

The specimen sequenced was PBMCs. The sequence was obtained from a young man in good health and CMV-seronegative. This chain is built from TRBV12-5 and TRBJ2-1, with an unclear D gene assignment. The DNA is as follows: TGTGCTAGTGCCTCCCAAGCCCGGAGTGAGCAGTTCTTC. This yields the protein CASASQARSEQFF.